Below, 18 T cell receptor beta chains from the same sample are listed, as sequenced in a study of T cell repertoires in cytomegalovirus infection. No antigen is known for these receptors. TCRdb re-called the reads through MiXCR, storing one row per CDR3 protein. The sample has hundreds of thousands of distinct CDR3 sequences, under 40% seen once. This sample comprised cultured CD8+ T cells from PBMCs, obtained from culture after CMV antigen stimulation. These receptor sequences come from a human donor in good health (CMV status not recorded). Some clones in this sample may be carry-over from other donors' samples.

This chain connects TRBV14 to TRBJ2-1, with 10 nucleotides matching TRBD1. CDR3 length equals 16 residues. Trimming at V came to 3 bases and at J to 2 bases, leaving 4 bases not matched to a gene. Germline CDR1 SGHDN, CDR2 FVKESK. CDR3 sequence: CASSHTGQGAYNEQFF. The CDR3 DNA is TGTGCCAGCAGCCATACCGGACAGGGGGCCTACAATGAGCAGTTCTTC.

This clonotype was picked up a small number of times. The chain links TRBV6-1 to TRBJ2-3; 11 nucleotides line up with TRBD2. CDR1 is MNHNS, CDR2 SASEGT, per germline. With V trimmed by 7 bases and J by 3 bases, 9 bases remained unmatched. The CDR3 spans 16 residues. CDR3 amino acids: CASTPGLAGGTDTQYF. In nucleotides, the CDR3 is TGTGCCAGCACCCCGGGGCTAGCGGGGGGTACAGATACGCAGTATTTT.

This chain's CDR3 is CASRTPFEQYF. CDR3 nucleotide sequence: TGTGCCAGCAGGACACCTTTCGAGCAGTACTTC. V usage is TRBV27 and J usage is TRBJ2-7, with D uncertain. CDR1 MNHEY and CDR2 SMNVEV come from the germline V gene (reference sequence). This CDR3 is built from 11 residues. Trimming pared 6 bases from V and 6 bases from J, leaving 9 bases between.

This clonotype was counted only a few times. The chain is built from TRBV5-6 and TRBJ1-1; D possibly corresponds to TRBD1 (5 bases). Trimming shortened V by 4 bases and J by 7 bases, and 17 bases separated the two germline ends. The CDR3 totals 14 residues. From germline, CDR1 is SGHDT and CDR2 YYEEEE. This chain's CDR3 is CASSLPGTSREAFF. The CDR3 bases are TGTGCCAGCAGCCTGCCGGGGACGTCGCGTGAAGCTTTCTTT.

The chain links TRBV29-1 to TRBJ1-1; D call uncertain. The CDR3 is 11 residues long. CDR1 and CDR2 (germline): SQVTM, ANQGSEA. The V end was cut by 2 bases, the J end by 4 bases, with 5 bases between. Here the CDR3 DNA reads TGCAGCGTTGAAAGGTTCACTGAAGCTTTCTTT. Amino acids: CSVERFTEAFF.

This clonotype was picked up a small number of times. The rearrangement joins TRBV28 to TRBJ2-3, with 12 bases that match TRBD2. J gave up 4 bases and V 2 bases, and 10 bases lay outside the gene matches. Germline V gives CDR1 MDHEN, CDR2 SYDVKM. The CDR3 sequence is 18 residues long. This CDR3 is CASSLTFLAGGQADTQYF. CDR3 nucleotide sequence: TGTGCCAGCAGTTTAACATTTCTAGCGGGGGGGCAAGCAGATACGCAGTATTTT.

This clonotype was found a few times. This chain links TRBV7-8 with TRBJ1-5, with D tentatively TRBD1 (6 bases). Germline V gives CDR1 SGHVS, CDR2 FQNEAQ. The CDR3 has 16 amino acids. Trimming cost V 2 bases and J 7 bases, with 18 bases left between them. CDR3 sequence reads: CASSLSGGGRDQPQHF. CDR3 nucleotide sequence: TGTGCCAGCAGCTTATCGGGTGGGGGGCGCGACCAGCCCCAGCATTTT. The whole variable domain, remainder taken from reference TRBV7-8 and TRBJ1-5, is GAGVSQSPRYKVAKRGQDVALRCDPISGHVSLFWYQQALGQGPEFLTYFQNEAQLDKSGLPSDRFFAERPEGSVSTLKIQRTQQEDSAVYLCASSLSGGGRDQPQHFGDGTRLSIL.

This chain connects TRBV15 to TRBJ2-7, with D perhaps TRBD2 (6 bases). V lost 4 bases, J lost 7 bases, and 14 bases lay in between. CDR1 and CDR2 (germline): LNHNV, YYDKDF (reference sequence). The CDR3 contains 13 residues. The CDR3 loop reads CATSIRGIGEQYV. CDR3 DNA: TGTGCCACCAGCATTCGGGGGATAGGGGAGCAGTACGTC.

V gene TRBV6-1 combines with J gene TRBJ1-2; D might be TRBD1 (5 bases). V gave up 10 bases and J gave up 5 bases, with 20 bases separating them. This CDR3 has 14 amino acids. The germline gives CDR1 MNHNS, CDR2 SASEGT. The CDR3 here is CATVSGTRGYGYTF. For the CDR3, the DNA is TGTGCCACCGTTTCGGGGACCCGGGGATATGGCTACACCTTC.

This chain uses TRBV6-1 with TRBJ1-5; D is perhaps TRBD1 (6 bases). In germline, CDR1 is MNHNS, CDR2 SASEGT. The CDR3 totals 14 residues. Trimming took off 5 bases at V and 5 bases at J, with 13 bases between the two ends. For the CDR3, the DNA is TGTGCCAGCAGTTACGTCTCAGGGGATCAGCCCCAGCATTTT. This translates into CASSYVSGDQPQHF.

Many counts were recorded for this clonotype. The chain carries TRBV7-2 and TRBJ2-5; D is possibly TRBD1 or TRBD2 (6 bases each). Trimming shortened V by 1 base and J by 5 bases, and 11 bases separated the two germline ends. Germline V lookup: CDR1 SGHTA, CDR2 FQGNSA. The CDR3 is 14 residues long. CDR3 region: CASSLVGGRETQYF. In nucleotides, the CDR3 is TGTGCCAGCAGCTTAGTGGGGGGCCGTGAGACCCAGTACTTC.

The chain joins TRBV7-8 to TRBJ1-2, with TRBD1 identical over 8 bases. J gave up 0 bases and V 3 bases, and 9 bases lay outside the gene matches. Germline V CDR1 and CDR2: SGHVS, FQNEAQ. The CDR3 consists of 17 residues. Here the CDR3 DNA reads TGTGCCAGCAGCTTCCCCGGGACAGGAACCCCTAACTATGGCTACACCTTC. Amino acids: CASSFPGTGTPNYGYTF.

This clonotype turned up a few times. The rearrangement links TRBV6-1 to TRBJ2-3, with D possibly matching TRBD2 (6 bases). The ends were cut back, 2 bases at V and 2 bases at J, with 11 bases in the middle. The CDR3 has 15 amino acids. Germline V gene sequence: CDR1 MNHNS, CDR2 SASEGT. This CDR3 is CASSEWRGATDTQYF. In DNA form, the CDR3 reads TGTGCCAGCAGTGAATGGAGGGGAGCCACAGATACGCAGTATTTT.

This clonotype turned up a few times. The chain has TRBV12-5 and TRBJ2-5; 13 nucleotides align to TRBD2. V lost 5 bases, J lost 1 base, and 1 base stayed unmatched. The CDR3 is made up of 15 amino acids. Germline CDR1 LGHNT, CDR2 FRNRAP. The CDR3 is CASGGTSGVQETQYF. The CDR3 bases are TGTGCTAGTGGTGGGACTAGCGGGGTCCAAGAGACCCAGTACTTC.

The rearrangement joins TRBV12-3 or TRBV12-4 to TRBJ1-2; the D is unclear. The length of the CDR3 is 14 residues. V was cut by 0 bases and J by 4 bases, with 9 bases left in between. The CDR3 loop is CASSLAPDVYGYTF. CDR3 nucleotides: TGTGCCAGCAGTTTAGCACCGGACGTCTATGGCTACACCTTC.

V usage is TRBV5-5 and J usage is TRBJ1-1; no reliable D call. Germline assignment: CDR1 SGHKS and CDR2 YYEKEE (reference sequence). V was trimmed by 6 bases and J by 6 bases, leaving 15 bases between them. CDR3 length: 13 amino acids. CDR3 in amino acids: CASNMRLSPEAFF. In DNA, the CDR3 is TGTGCCAGCAATATGAGACTATCCCCTGAAGCTTTCTTT.

The chain has TRBV27 and TRBJ1-1; D gene ambiguous. Trimming pared 2 bases from V and 5 bases from J, leaving 12 bases between. The CDR3 extends over 14 amino acids. Germline values: CDR1 MNHEY, CDR2 SMNVEV (reference sequence). The CDR3 DNA follows: TGTGCCAGCAGTTTACGGGATGGGCCGACTGAAGCTTTCTTT. It translates to CASSLRDGPTEAFF.

This clonotype was detected only a few times. This chain links TRBV4-3 with TRBJ2-4; 7 nucleotides match TRBD1. This CDR3 has 15 residues. V trimming: 3 bases; J trimming: 8 bases; junction bases outside the gene matches: 10. In germline, CDR1 is LGHNA, CDR2 YSLEER. The CDR3 loop is CASSQRLTGQDIQYF. The CDR3 nucleotides are TGCGCCAGCAGCCAGAGATTGACAGGGCAAGACATTCAGTACTTC.